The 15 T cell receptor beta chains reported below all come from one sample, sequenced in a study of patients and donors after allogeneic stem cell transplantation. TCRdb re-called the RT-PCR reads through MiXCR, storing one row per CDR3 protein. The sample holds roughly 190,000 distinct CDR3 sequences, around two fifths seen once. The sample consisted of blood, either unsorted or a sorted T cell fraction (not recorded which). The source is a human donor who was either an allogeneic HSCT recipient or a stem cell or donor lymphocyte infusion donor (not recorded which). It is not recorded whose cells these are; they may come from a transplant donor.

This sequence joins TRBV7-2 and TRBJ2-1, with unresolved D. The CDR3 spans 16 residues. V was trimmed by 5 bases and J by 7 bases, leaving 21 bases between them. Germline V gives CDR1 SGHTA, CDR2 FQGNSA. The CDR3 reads CASSLPSGGASNEQFF. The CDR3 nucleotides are TGTGCCAGCAGCCTCCCTTCAGGTGGAGCCTCAAATGAGCAGTTCTTC.

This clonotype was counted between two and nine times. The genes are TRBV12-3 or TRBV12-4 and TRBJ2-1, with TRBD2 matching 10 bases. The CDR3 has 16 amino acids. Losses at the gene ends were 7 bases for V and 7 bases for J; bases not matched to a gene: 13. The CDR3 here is CASMSGRAYLGNEQFF. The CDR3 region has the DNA TGTGCCAGCATGAGCGGGAGGGCTTACCTTGGGAATGAGCAGTTCTTC.

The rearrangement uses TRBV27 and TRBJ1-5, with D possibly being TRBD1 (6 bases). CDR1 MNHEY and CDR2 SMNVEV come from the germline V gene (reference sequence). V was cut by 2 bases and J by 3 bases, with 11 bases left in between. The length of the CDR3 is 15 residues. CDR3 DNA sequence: TGTGCCAGCAGTTTAGAGGGGGGGAACAATCAGCCCCAGCATTTT. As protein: CASSLEGGNNQPQHF.

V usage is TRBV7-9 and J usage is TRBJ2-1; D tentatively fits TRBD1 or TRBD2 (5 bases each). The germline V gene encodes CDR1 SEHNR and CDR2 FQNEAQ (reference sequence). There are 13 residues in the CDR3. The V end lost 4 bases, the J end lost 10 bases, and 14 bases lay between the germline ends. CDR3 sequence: CASSSGRGEEQFF. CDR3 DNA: TGTGCCAGCAGCTCAGGACGGGGCGAAGAGCAGTTCTTC.

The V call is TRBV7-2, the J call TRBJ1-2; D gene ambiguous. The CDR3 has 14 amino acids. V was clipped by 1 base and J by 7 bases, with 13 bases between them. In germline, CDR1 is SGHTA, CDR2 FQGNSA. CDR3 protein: CASSLDFAPSGYTF. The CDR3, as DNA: TGTGCCAGCAGCTTAGACTTTGCGCCCTCTGGCTACACCTTC.

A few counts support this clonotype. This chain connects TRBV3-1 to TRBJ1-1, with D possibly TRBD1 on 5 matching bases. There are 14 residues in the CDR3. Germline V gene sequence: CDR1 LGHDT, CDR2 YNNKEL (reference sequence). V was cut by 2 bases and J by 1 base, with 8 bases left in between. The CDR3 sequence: CASSQRDGNTEAFF. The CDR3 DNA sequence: TGTGCCAGCAGCCAACGGGACGGGAACACTGAAGCTTTCTTT.

CDR3 loop: CASSQEGTSVSYEQYF. In DNA form, the CDR3 reads TGCGCCAGCAGCCAAGAAGGGACTAGCGTCTCCTACGAGCAGTACTTC. The V gene is TRBV4-3, the J gene TRBJ2-7, with 10 nucleotides matching TRBD2. This CDR3 contains 16 residues. Germline values: CDR1 LGHNA, CDR2 YSLEER. The J segment lost 0 bases and the V segment lost 0 bases, leaving 2 bases of the junction unmatched.

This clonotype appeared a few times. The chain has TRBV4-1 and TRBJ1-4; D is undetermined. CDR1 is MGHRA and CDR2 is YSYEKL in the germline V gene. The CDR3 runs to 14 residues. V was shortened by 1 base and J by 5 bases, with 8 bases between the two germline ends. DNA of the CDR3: TGCGCCAGCAGCCAAGTTCTGGGAAATGAAAAACTGTTTTTT. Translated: CASSQVLGNEKLFF.

CDR3 residues: CASSQSGEQPQHF. The CDR3 DNA sequence: TGTGCCAGCAGCCAATCAGGGGAACAGCCCCAGCATTTT. The V call is TRBV16, the J call TRBJ1-5; D might be TRBD1 (5 bases). CDR1 is KGHSY, CDR2 FQNENV, per germline. V lost 0 bases and J 7 bases, leaving 7 bases between the germline ends. CDR3 length: 13 amino acids.

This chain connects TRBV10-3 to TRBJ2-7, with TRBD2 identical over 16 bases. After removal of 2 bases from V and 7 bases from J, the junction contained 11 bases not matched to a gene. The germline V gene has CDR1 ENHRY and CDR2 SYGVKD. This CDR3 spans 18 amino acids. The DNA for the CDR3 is TGTGCCATCAGTGAGGAGGGACTAGCGGGAGGGCCTAAATCGGAGCAGTACTTC. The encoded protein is CAISEEGLAGGPKSEQYF.

The CDR3 DNA sequence: TGTGCCAGCAGTCTGCTCAGGGCAGATCAGCCCCAGCATTTT. Amino acid sequence: CASSLLRADQPQHF. The rearrangement links TRBV6-2 or TRBV6-3 to TRBJ1-5; a weak D match, TRBD1 (5 bases). Trimming removed 5 bases from V and 5 bases from J, with 13 bases in between. Germline V gives CDR1 MNHEY, CDR2 SVGEGT. The CDR3 length is 14 residues.

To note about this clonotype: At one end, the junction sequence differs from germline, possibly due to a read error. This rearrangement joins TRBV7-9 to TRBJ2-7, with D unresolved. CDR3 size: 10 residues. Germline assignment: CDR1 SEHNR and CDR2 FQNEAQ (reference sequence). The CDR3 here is CASSLRDLRF. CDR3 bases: TGTGCCAGCAGCCTAAGAGACCTTCGCTTC.

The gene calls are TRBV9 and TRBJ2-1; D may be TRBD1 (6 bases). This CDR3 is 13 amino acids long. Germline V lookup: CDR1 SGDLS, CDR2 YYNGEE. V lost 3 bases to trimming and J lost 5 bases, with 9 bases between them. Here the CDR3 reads CASSAYRDNEQFF. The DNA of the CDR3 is TGTGCCAGCAGCGCGTACAGGGACAATGAGCAGTTCTTC.

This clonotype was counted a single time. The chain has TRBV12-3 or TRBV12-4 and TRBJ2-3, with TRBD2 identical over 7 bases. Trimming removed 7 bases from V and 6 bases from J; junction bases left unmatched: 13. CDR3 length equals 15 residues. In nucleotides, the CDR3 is TGTGCCAGCAACGGTGGCGGGGGTGCTGGGGATACGCAGTATTTT. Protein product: CASNGGGGAGDTQYF.

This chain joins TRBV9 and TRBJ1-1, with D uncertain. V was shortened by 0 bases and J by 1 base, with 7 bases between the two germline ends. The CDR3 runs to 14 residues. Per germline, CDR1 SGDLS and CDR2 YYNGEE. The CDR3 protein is CASSVGPENTEAFF. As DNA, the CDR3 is TGTGCCAGCAGCGTAGGTCCGGAGAACACTGAAGCTTTCTTT.